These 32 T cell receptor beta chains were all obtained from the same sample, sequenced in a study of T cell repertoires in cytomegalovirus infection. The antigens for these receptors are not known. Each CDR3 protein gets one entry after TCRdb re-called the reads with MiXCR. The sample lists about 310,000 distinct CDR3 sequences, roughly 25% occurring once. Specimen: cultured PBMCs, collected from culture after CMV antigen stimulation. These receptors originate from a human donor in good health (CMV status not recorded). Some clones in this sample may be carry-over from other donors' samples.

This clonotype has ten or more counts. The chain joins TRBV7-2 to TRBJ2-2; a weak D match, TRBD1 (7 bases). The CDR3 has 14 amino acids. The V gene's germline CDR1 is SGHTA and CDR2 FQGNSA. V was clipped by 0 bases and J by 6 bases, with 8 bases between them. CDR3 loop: CASSLARGAGELFF. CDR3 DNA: TGTGCCAGCAGCTTAGCCAGGGGGGCCGGGGAGCTGTTTTTT.

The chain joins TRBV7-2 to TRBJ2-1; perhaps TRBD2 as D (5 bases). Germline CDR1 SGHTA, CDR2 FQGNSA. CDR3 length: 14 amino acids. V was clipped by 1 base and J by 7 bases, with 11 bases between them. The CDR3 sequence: CASSLGLSTNEQFF. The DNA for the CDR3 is TGTGCCAGCAGCTTAGGACTATCTACAAATGAGCAGTTCTTC.

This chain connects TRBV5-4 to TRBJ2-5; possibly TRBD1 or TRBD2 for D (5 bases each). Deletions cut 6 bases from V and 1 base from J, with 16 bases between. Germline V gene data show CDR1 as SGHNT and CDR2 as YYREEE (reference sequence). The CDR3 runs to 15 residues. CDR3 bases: TGTGCCAGCACCGTTGGGGGATCCCTCCAAGAGACCCAGTACTTC. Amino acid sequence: CASTVGGSLQETQYF.

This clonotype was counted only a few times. Here the CDR3 DNA reads TGTGCCAGTAATTCCGGGACACCAGATGAAAAACTGTTTTTT. It translates to CASNSGTPDEKLFF. The genes are TRBV19 and TRBJ1-4; a weak D match, TRBD1 (6 bases). The CDR3 covers 14 residues. The V gene's germline CDR1 is LNHDA and CDR2 SQIVND (reference sequence). Between the trimmed V and J ends, which lost 7 bases and 6 bases, there was a span of 15 bases.

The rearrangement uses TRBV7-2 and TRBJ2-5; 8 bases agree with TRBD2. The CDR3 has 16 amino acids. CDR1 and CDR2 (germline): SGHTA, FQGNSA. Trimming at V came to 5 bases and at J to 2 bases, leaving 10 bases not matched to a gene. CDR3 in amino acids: CASSIRKTSGQETQYF. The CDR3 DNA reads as TGTGCCAGCAGCATTAGGAAAACTAGCGGACAAGAGACCCAGTACTTC.

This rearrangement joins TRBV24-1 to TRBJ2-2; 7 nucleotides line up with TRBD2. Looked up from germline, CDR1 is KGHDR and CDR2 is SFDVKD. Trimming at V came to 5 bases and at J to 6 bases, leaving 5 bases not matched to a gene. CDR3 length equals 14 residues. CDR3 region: CATSANREAGELFF. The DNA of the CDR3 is TGTGCCACCAGTGCCAACCGGGAGGCCGGGGAGCTGTTTTTT.

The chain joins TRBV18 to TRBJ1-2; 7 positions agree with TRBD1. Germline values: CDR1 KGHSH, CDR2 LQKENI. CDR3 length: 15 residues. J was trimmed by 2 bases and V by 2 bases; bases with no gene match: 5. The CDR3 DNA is TGTGCCAGCTCACCAGCGTTGACAGGGAACTATGGCTACACCTTC. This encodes CASSPALTGNYGYTF.

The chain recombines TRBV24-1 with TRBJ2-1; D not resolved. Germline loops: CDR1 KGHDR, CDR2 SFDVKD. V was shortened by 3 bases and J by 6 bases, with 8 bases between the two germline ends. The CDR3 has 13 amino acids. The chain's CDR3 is CATSDDLFNEQFF. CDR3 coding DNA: TGTGCCACCAGTGATGACCTATTCAATGAGCAGTTCTTC.

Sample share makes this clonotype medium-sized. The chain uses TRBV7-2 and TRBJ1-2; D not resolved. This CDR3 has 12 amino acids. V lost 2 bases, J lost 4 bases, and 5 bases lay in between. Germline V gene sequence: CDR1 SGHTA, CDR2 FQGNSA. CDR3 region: CASSLNGYGYTF. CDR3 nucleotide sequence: TGTGCCAGCAGCTTAAATGGCTATGGCTACACCTTC.

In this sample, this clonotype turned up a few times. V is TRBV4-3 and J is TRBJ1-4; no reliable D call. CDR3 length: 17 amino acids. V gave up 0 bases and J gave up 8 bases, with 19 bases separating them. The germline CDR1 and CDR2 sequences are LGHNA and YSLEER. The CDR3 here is CASSQDPHPGPKEKLFF. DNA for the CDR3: TGCGCCAGCAGCCAAGACCCCCATCCGGGTCCCAAAGAAAAACTGTTTTTT.

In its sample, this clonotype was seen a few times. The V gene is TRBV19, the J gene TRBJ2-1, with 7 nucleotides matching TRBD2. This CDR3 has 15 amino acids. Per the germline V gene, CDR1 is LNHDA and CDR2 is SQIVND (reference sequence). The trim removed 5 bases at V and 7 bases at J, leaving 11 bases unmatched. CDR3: CASSPGRAGGNEQFF. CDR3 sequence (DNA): TGTGCCAGTAGTCCAGGGAGGGCCGGAGGGAATGAGCAGTTCTTC. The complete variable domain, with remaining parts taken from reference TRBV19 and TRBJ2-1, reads DGGITQSPKYLFRKEGQNVTLSCEQNLNHDAMYWYRQDPGQGLRLIYYSQIVNDFQKGDIAEGYSVSREKKESFPLTVTSAQKNPTAFYLCASSPGRAGGNEQFFGPGTRLTVL.

CDR3 coding DNA: TGTGCCAGCAGTTTGGGCAGGGGCTATCAGCCCCAGCATTTT. As protein: CASSLGRGYQPQHF. V and J are TRBV27 and TRBJ1-5; D possibly corresponds to TRBD1 (6 bases). The CDR3 loop spans 14 amino acids. Germline V CDR1 and CDR2: MNHEY, SMNVEV (reference sequence). V gave up 3 bases and J gave up 5 bases, with 11 bases separating them.

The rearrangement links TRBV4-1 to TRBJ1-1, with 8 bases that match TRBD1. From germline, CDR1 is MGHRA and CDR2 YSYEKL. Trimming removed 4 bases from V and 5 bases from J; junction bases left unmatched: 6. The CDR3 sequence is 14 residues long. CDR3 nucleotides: TGCGCCAGCAGCCCCACGACAGGGGATACTGAAGCTTTCTTT. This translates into CASSPTTGDTEAFF.

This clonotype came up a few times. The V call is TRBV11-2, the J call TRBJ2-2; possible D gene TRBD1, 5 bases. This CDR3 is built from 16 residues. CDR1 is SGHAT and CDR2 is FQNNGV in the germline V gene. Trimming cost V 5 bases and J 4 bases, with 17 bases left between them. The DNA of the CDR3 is TGTGCCAGCAGCCCCCAGGGAAGGGGCTCCACCGGGGAGCTGTTTTTT. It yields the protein CASSPQGRGSTGELFF.

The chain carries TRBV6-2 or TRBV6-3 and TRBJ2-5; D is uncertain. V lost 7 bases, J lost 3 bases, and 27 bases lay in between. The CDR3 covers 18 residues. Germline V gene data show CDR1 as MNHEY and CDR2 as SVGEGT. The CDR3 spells CASNGRYRVGGIKETQYF. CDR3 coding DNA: TGTGCCAGCAACGGAAGATACCGAGTGGGTGGGATTAAAGAGACCCAGTACTTC.

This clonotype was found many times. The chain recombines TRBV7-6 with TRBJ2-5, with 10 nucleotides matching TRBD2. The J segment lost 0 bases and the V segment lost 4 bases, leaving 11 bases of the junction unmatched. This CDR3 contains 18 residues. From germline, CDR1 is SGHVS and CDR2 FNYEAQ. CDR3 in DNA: TGTGCCAGCAGCTCCCTCGATCCGGGACTAGCGTACCAAGAGACCCAGTACTTC. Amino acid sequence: CASSSLDPGLAYQETQYF.

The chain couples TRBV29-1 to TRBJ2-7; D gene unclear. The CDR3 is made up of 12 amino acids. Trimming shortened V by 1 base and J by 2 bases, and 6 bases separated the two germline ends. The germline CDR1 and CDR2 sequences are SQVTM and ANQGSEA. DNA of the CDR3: TGCAGCGTTGAAGTAAGACCCTACGAGCAGTACTTC. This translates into CSVEVRPYEQYF.

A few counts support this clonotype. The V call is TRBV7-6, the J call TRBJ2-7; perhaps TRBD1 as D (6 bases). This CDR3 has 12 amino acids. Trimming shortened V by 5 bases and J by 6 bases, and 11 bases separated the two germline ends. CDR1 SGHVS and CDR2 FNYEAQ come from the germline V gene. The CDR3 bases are TGTGCCAGCAGCCAGGGACACGGCGAGCAGTACGTC. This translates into CASSQGHGEQYV.

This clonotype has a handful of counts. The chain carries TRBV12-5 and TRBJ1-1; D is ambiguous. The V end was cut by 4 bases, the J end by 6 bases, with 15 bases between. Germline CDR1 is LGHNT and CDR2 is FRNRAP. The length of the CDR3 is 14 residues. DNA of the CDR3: TGTGCTAGTGGTTACGGGCCGGACGGACCTGAAGCTTTCTTT. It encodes CASGYGPDGPEAFF.

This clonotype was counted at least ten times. CDR3 amino acids: CASSAREDNRDTQYF. As DNA, the CDR3 is TGTGCCAGCAGTGCCCGGGAGGATAACCGCGATACGCAGTATTTT. The J gene is TRBJ2-3, the V gene TRBV12-3 or TRBV12-4; 7 nucleotides line up with TRBD2. The V segment lost 5 bases and the J segment 6 bases; nucleotides outside the gene matches: 11. This CDR3 is 15 amino acids long.

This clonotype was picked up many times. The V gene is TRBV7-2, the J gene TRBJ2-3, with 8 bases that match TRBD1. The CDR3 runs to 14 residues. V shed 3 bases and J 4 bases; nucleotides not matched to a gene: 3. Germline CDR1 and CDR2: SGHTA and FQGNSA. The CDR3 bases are TGTGCCAGCAGCTTTGGACAGGGATCAGATACGCAGTATTTT. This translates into CASSFGQGSDTQYF.

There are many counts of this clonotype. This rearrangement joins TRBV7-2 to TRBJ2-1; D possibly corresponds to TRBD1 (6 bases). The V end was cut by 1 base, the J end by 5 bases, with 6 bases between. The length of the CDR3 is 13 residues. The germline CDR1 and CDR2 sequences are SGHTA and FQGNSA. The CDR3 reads CASSLDRDNEQFF. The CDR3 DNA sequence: TGTGCCAGCAGCTTAGACAGGGACAATGAGCAGTTCTTC.

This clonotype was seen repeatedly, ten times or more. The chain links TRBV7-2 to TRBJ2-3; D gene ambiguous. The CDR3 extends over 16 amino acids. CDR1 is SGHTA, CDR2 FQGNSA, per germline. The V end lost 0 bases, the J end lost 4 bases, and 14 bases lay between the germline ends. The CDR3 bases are TGTGCCAGCAGCTTAGCGACTTTAAGTCTCGCAGATACGCAGTATTTT. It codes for CASSLATLSLADTQYF. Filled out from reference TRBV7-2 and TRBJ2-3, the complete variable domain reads GAGVSQSPSNKVTEKGKDVELRCDPISGHTALYWYRQSLGQGLEFLIYFQGNSAPDKSGLPSDRFSAERTGGSVSTLTIQRTQQEDSAVYLCASSLATLSLADTQYFGPGTRLTVL.

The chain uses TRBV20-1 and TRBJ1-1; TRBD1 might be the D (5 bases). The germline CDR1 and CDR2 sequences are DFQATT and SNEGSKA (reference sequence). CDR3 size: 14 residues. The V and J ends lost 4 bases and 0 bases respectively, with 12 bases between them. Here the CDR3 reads CSAMRKGMNTEAFF. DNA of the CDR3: TGCAGTGCTATGAGGAAGGGGATGAACACTGAAGCTTTCTTT.

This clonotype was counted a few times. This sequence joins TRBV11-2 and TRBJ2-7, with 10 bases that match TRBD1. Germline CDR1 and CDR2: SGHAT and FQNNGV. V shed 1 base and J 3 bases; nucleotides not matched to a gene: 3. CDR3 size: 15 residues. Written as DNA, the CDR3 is TGTGCCAGCAGCTTAGGGGGGACAGGGGTCTACGAGCAGTACTTC. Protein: CASSLGGTGVYEQYF.

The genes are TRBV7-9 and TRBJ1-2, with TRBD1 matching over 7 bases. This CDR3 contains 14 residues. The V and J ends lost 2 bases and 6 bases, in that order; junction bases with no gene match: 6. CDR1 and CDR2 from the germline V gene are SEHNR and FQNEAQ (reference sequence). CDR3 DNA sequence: TGTGCCAGCAGCTTATGGGAGGGGGCGAATGGCTACACCTTC. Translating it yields CASSLWEGANGYTF.

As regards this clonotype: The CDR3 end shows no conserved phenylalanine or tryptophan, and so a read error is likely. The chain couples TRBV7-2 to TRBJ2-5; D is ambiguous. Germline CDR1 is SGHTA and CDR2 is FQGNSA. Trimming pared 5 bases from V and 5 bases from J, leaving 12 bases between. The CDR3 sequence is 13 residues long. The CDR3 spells CASSRGSMETQYS. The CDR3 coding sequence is TGTGCCAGCAGCCGCGGAAGTATGGAGACCCAGTACTCC.

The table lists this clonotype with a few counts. CDR3 in DNA: TGTGCCAGCAGCTTAATGAGAGCCACGACAGATACGCAGTATTTT. This translates into CASSLMRATTDTQYF. This chain uses TRBV7-6 with TRBJ2-3; D remains unclear. This CDR3 comprises 15 residues. Trimming took off 2 bases at V and 3 bases at J, with 12 bases between the two ends. Germline V CDR1 and CDR2: SGHVS, FNYEAQ.

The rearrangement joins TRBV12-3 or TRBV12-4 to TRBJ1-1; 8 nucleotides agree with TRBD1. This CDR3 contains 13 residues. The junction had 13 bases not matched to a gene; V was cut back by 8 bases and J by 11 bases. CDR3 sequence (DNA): TGTGCCAGCGGAAATTCAGGGGGCCCTCGGGCTTTCTTT. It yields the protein CASGNSGGPRAFF.

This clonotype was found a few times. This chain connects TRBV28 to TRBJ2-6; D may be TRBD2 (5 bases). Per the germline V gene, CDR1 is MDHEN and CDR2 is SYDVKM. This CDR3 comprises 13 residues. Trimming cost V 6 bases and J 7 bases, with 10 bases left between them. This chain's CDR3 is CASRPTGANVLTF. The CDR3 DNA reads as TGTGCCAGCAGACCTACGGGAGCCAACGTCCTGACTTTC.

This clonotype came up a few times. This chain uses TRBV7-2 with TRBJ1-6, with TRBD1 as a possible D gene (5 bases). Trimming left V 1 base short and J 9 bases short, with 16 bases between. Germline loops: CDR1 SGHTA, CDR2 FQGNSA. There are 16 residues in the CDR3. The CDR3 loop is CASSLEGRVLGSPLHF. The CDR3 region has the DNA TGTGCCAGCAGCTTAGAGGGCAGGGTATTAGGTTCACCCCTCCACTTT.

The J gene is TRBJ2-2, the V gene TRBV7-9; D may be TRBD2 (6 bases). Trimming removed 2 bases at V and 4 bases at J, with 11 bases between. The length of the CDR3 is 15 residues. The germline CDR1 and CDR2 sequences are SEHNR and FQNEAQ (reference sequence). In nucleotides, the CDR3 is TGTGCCAGCAGCTTATACTTAGCGGCCACCGGGGAGCTGTTTTTT. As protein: CASSLYLAATGELFF.